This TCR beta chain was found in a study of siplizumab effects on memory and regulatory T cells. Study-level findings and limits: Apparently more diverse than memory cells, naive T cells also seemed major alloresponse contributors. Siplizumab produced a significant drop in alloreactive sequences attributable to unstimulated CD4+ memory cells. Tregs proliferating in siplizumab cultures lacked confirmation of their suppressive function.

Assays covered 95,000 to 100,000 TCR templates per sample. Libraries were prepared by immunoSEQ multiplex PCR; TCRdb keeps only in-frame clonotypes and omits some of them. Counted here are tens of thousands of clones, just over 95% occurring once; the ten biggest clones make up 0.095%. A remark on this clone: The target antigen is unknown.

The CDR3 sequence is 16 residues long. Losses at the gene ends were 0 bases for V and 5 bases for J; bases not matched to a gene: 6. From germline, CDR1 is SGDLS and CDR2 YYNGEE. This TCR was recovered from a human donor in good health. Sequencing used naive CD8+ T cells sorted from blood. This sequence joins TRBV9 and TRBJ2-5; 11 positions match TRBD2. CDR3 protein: CASSVDPSGGRETQYF. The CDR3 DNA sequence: TGTGCCAGCAGCGTAGATCCTAGCGGGGGGCGGGAGACCCAGTACTTC.